The T cell receptor beta chain described here comes from a study of shared clonotypes between healthy human individuals. The V gene lost 0 bases and the J gene lost 1 base, with 7 bases spanning the gap. The CDR3 runs to 14 residues. Germline CDR1 and CDR2: PRHDT and FYEKMQ (reference sequence). Measured with immunoSEQ multiplex PCR; TCRdb has only the in-frame clones, and not every one. Of some 2,000,000 clones listed, about 95% are singletons. This clone was observed a single time. Other DNA sequences from this sample encode an identical CDR3 as well. Naive CD8 cells were CD45RO-negative, positively selected for CCR7, excluding terminally differentiated effector memory CD45RA+ cells. Nashville, Tennessee was home to all donors, who were Caucasian adults.

V usage is TRBV13 and J usage is TRBJ2-7; D gene unclear. Sequences were obtained from naive CD8+ T cells sorted from blood. The clonotype comes from a man younger than 35 in good health. CDR3 amino acids: CASSLGDGSYEQYF. The CDR3 nucleotides are TGTGCCAGCAGCTTAGGGGACGGGTCCTACGAGCAGTACTTC.